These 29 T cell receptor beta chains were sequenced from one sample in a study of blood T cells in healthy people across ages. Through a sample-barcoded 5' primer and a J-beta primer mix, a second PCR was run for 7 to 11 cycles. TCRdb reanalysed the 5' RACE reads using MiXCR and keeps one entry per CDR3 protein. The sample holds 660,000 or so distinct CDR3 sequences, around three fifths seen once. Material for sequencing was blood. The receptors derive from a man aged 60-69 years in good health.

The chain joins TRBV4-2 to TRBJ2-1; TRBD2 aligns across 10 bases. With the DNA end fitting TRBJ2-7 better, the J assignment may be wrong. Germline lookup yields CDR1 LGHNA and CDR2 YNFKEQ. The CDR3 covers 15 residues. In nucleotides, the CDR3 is TGTGCCAGCAGCCATAGCGGGGGGCAGGGGGGTGAGCAGTACTTC. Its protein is CASSHSGGQGGEQYF.

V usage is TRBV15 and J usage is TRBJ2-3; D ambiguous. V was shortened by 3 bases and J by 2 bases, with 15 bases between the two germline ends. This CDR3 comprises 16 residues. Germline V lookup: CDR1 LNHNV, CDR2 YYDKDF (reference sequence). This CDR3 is CATSRLGKTPTDTQYF. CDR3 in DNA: TGTGCCACCAGCAGGCTGGGCAAGACACCCACAGATACGCAGTATTTT.

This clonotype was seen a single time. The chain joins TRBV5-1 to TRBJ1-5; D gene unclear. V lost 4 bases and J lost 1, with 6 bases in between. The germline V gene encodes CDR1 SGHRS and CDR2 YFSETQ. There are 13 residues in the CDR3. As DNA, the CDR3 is TGCGCCAGCAGCGTGGCCAGCAATCAGCCCCAGCATTTT. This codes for CASSVASNQPQHF.

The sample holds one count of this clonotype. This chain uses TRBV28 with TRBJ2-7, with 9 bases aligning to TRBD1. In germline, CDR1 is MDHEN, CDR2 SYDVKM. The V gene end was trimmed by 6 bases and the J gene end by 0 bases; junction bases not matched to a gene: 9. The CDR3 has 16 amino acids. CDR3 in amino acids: CASSPMGQGGSYEQYF. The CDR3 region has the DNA TGTGCCAGCAGCCCGATGGGACAGGGAGGCTCCTACGAGCAGTACTTC.

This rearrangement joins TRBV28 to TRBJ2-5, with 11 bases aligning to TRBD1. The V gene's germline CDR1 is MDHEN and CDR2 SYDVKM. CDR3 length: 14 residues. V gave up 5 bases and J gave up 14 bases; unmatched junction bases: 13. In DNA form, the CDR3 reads TGTGCCAGCAGTCCCGGACAGGGGGCCTACGAGCACTACTTC. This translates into CASSPGQGAYEHYF.

The CDR3 spells CASSLEVAGTQYF. The CDR3 nucleotides read TGCGCCAGCAGCTTGGAGGTTGCGGGAACGCAGTATTTT. This chain links TRBV5-1 with TRBJ2-3, with a weak D call TRBD2 (6 bases). V gave up 0 bases and J gave up 9 bases, with 11 bases separating them. CDR1 SGHRS and CDR2 YFSETQ come from the germline V gene. This CDR3 spans 13 amino acids.

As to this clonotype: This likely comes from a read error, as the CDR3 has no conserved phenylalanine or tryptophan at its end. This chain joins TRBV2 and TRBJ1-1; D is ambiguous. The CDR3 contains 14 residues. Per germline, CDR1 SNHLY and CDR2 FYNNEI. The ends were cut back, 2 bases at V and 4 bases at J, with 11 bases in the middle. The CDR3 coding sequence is TGTGCCAGCAGTGAACGACTTCCGGGCACTGAAGCTTTCCTT. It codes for CASSERLPGTEAFL.

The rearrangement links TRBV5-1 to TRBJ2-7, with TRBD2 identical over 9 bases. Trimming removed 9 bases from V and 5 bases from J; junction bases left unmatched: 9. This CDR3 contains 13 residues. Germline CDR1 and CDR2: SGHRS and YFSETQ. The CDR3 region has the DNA TGCGCCACAACATCTAGCGGGACTAACGAGCAGTACTTC. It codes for CATTSSGTNEQYF.

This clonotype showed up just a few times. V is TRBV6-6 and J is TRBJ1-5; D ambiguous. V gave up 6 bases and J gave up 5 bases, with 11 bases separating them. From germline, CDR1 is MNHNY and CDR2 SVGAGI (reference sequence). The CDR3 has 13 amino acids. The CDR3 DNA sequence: TGTGCCAGCAGATGGGGTCTGGATCAGCCCCAGCATTTT. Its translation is CASRWGLDQPQHF.

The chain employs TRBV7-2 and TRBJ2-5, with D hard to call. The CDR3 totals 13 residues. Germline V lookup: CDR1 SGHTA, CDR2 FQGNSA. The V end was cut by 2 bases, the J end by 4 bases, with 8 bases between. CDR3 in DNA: TGTGCCAGCAGCTTAAACCACCGAGAGACCCAGTACTTC. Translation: CASSLNHRETQYF. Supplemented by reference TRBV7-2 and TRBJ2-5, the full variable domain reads GAGVSQSPSNKVTEKGKDVELRCDPISGHTALYWYRQSLGQGLEFLIYFQGNSAPDKSGLPSDRFSAERTGGSVSTLTIQRTQQEDSAVYLCASSLNHRETQYFGPGTRLLVL.

The CDR3 here is CSVAAERWSRGGYTF. The CDR3 DNA reads as TGCAGCGTCGCCGCCGAGCGGTGGAGCCGGGGAGGCTACACCTTC. This sequence joins TRBV29-1 and TRBJ1-2; D unresolved. V dropped 6 bases and J dropped 8 bases, with 25 bases sitting between them. This CDR3 has 15 residues. Germline assignment: CDR1 SQVTM and CDR2 ANQGSEA.

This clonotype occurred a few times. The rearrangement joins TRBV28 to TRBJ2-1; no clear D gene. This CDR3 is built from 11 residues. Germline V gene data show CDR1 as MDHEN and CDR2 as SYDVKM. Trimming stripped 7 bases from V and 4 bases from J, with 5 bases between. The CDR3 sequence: CASTLYNEQFF. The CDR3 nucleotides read TGTGCCAGCACCCTTTACAATGAGCAGTTCTTC.

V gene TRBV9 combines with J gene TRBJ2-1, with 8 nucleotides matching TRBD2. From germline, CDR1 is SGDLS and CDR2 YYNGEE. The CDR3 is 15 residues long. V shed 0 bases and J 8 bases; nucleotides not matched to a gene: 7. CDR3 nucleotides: TGTGCCAGCAGCGTAGTCGGGACTAGTTACGATGAGCAGTTCTTC. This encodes CASSVVGTSYDEQFF.

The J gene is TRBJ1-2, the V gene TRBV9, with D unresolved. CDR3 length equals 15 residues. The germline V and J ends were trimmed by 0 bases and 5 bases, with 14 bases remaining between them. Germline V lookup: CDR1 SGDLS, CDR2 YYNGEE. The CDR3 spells CASSVGENTNYGYTF. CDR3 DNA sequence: TGTGCCAGCAGCGTAGGAGAGAACACGAATTATGGCTACACCTTC.

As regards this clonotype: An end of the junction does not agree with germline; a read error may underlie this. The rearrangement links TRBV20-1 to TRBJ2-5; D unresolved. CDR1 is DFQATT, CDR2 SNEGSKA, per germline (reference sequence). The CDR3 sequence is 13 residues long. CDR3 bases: TGCGGTGCTAGAGATCAGGCCGCCTACGCGCAGTACTTC. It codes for CGARDQAAYAQYF.

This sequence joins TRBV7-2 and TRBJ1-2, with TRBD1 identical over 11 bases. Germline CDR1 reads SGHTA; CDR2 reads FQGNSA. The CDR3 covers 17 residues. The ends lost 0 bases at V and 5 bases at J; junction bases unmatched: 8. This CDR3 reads CASSLAGGDRGEYGYTF. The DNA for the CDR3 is TGTGCCAGCAGCTTAGCCGGAGGGGACAGGGGGGAGTATGGCTACACCTTC.

The CDR3 reads CASSFGEPKEAFF. In DNA form, the CDR3 reads TGTGCCAGCAGTTTTGGGGAACCAAAGGAAGCTTTCTTT. The chain uses TRBV12-3 or TRBV12-4 and TRBJ1-1; D remains ambiguous. Trimming pared 3 bases from V and 8 bases from J, leaving 13 bases between. The CDR3 loop spans 13 amino acids.

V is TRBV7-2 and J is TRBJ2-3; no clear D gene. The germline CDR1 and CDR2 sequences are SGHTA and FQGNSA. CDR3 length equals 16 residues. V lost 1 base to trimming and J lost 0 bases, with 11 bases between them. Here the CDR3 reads CASSLERPASTDTQYF. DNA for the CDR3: TGTGCCAGCAGCTTAGAGAGGCCGGCGAGCACAGATACGCAGTATTTT.

The CDR3 sequence is CASRLDGSSYNEQFF. CDR3 sequence (DNA): TGCGCCAGCAGACTGGACGGAAGCTCCTACAATGAGCAGTTCTTC. The V gene is TRBV5-1, the J gene TRBJ2-1; D remains ambiguous. CDR1 and CDR2 from the germline V gene are SGHRS and YFSETQ. Trimming removed 5 bases from V and 0 bases from J, with 12 bases in between. The CDR3 has 15 amino acids.

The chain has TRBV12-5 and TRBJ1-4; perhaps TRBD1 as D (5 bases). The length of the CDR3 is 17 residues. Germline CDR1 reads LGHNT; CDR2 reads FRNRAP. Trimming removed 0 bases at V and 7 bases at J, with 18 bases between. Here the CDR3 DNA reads TGTGCTAGTGGTTTGGTACTAAGTGGGCAGGGTAGTGAAAAACTGTTTTTT. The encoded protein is CASGLVLSGQGSEKLFF.

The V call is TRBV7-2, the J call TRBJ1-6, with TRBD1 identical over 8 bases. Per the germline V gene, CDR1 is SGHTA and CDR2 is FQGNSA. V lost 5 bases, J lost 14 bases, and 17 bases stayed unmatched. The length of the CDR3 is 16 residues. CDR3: CASSLGTGWAGESLHF. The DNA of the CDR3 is TGTGCCAGCAGCCTTGGGACAGGTTGGGCGGGCGAATCCCTCCACTTT.

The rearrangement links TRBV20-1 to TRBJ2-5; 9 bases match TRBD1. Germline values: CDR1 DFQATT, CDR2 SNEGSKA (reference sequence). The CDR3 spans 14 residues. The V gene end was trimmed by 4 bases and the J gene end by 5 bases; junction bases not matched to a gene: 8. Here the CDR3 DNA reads TGCAGTGCTAACATGGGACAGGGATACGAGACCCAGTACTTC. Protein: CSANMGQGYETQYF.

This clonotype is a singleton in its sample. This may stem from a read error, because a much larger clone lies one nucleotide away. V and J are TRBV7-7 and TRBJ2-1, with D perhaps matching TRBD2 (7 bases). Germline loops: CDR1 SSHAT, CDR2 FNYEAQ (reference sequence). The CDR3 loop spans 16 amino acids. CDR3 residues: CASSSGGSFGYDEQFF. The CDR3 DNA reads TGTGCCAGCAGCTCGGGGGGCTCCTTTGGCTACGATGAGCAGTTCTTC.

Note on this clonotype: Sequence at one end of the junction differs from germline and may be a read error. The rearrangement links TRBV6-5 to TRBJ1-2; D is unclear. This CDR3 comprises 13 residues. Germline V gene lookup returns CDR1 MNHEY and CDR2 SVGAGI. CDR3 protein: CASRGSSYYGCTF. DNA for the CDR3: TGTGCCAGCAGGGGATCTTCCTACTATGGCTGCACCTTC.

As DNA, the CDR3 is TGTGCCAGCAGTTACGACGGACAGGGCCGAGGGAAGACCCAGTACTTC. It specifies CASSYDGQGRGKTQYF. The rearrangement links TRBV6-5 to TRBJ2-5; 8 bases map to TRBD1. Trimming removed 2 bases from V and 6 bases from J; junction bases left unmatched: 11. The CDR3 length is 16 residues. In germline, CDR1 is MNHEY, CDR2 SVGAGI.

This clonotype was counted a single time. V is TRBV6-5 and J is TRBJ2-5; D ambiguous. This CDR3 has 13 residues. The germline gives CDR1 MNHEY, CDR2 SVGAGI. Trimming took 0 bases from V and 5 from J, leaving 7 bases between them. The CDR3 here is CASSYSSWETQYF. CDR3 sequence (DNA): TGTGCCAGCAGTTACTCGTCCTGGGAGACCCAGTACTTC.

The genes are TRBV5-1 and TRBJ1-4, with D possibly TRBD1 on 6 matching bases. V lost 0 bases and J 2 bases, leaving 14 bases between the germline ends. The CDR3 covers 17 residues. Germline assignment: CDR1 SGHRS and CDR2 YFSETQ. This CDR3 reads CASSLEEGGVTNEKLFF. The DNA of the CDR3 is TGCGCCAGCAGCTTGGAAGAGGGGGGTGTGACTAATGAAAAACTGTTTTTT.

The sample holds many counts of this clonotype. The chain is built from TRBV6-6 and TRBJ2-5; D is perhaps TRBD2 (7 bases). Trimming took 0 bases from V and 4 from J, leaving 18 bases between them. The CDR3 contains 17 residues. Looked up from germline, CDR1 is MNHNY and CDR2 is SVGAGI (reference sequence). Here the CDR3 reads CASSYSGLRGAGETQYF. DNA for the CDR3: TGTGCCAGCAGTTACTCTGGTCTCCGGGGGGCCGGAGAGACCCAGTACTTC.

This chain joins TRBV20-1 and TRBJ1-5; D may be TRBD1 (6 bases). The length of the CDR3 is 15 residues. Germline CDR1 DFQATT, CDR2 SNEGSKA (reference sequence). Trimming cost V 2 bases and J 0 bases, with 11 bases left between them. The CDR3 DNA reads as TGCAGTGCTAGACCCCGGACAGTTAGCAATCAGCCCCAGCATTTT. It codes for CSARPRTVSNQPQHF.